The 18 T cell receptor beta chains below all came from one sample that was sequenced in a study of blood T cell repertoires in COVID-19. TCRdb keeps only in-frame clones here, not all; method: immunoSEQ multiplex PCR. The table lists 300,000 to 450,000 clones, around 85% of them singletons. The sequenced sample consisted of peripheral blood. These receptors were taken from a woman under 30 with acute or convalescent COVID-19.

This clone occurred a few times. The chain joins TRBV10-3 to TRBJ2-7; TRBD1 aligns across 8 bases. Looked up from germline, CDR1 is ENHRY and CDR2 is SYGVKD. This CDR3 is built from 14 residues. J was trimmed by 5 bases and V by 0 bases; bases with no gene match: 3. The CDR3 loop is CAISESQGAHEQYF. The CDR3 bases are TGTGCCATCAGTGAGTCGCAGGGGGCCCACGAGCAGTACTTC.

The V gene is TRBV5-4, the J gene TRBJ2-3; 11 nucleotides agree with TRBD2. Germline CDR1 is SGHNT and CDR2 is YYREEE (reference sequence). The V segment lost 4 bases and the J segment 5 bases; nucleotides outside the gene matches: 6. The length of the CDR3 is 15 residues. CDR3 loop: CASSREGLAGDTQYF. The CDR3 region has the DNA TGTGCCAGCAGCAGGGAAGGACTAGCGGGAGATACGCAGTATTTT.

This clone was seen a few times. The CDR3 is CASSIRAGMNTEAFF. CDR3 DNA sequence: TGTGCCAGTAGTATACGGGCAGGGATGAACACTGAAGCTTTCTTT. The J gene is TRBJ1-1, the V gene TRBV19; D possibly corresponds to TRBD1 (5 bases). The CDR3 is 15 amino acids. Germline values: CDR1 LNHDA, CDR2 SQIVND (reference sequence). Deletions cut 2 bases from V and 0 bases from J, with 10 bases between.

This sequence joins TRBV11-1 and TRBJ2-1, with 7 bases identical to TRBD1. This CDR3 spans 14 amino acids. The germline V gene has CDR1 SGHAT and CDR2 FQDESV (reference sequence). V lost 3 bases and J lost 8; bases outside the gene matches: 7. The DNA for the CDR3 is TGTGCCAGCAGCTTCAAGGGGGCTGAGGATGAGCAGTTCTTC. Translating it yields CASSFKGAEDEQFF.

The V and J genes are TRBV9 and TRBJ2-2; 13 bases line up with TRBD2. The J segment lost 7 bases and the V segment lost 3 bases, leaving 6 bases of the junction unmatched. CDR3 length equals 16 residues. Germline CDR1 is SGDLS and CDR2 is YYNGEE. The chain's CDR3 is CASSEGLAGRDGELFF. The CDR3 DNA follows: TGTGCCAGCAGCGAGGGACTAGCGGGAAGGGACGGGGAGCTGTTTTTT.

The V gene is TRBV6-2 or TRBV6-3, the J gene TRBJ1-3, with 7 bases identical to TRBD1. V trimming: 2 bases; J trimming: 3 bases; junction bases outside the gene matches: 1. Germline assignment: CDR1 MNHEY and CDR2 SVGEGT. This CDR3 has 14 amino acids. The CDR3 protein is CASSYTGDGNTIYF. The DNA for the CDR3 is TGTGCCAGCAGTTACACAGGGGATGGAAACACCATATATTTT.

This chain connects TRBV10-2 to TRBJ2-1; TRBD2 matches at 7 bases. The germline V gene has CDR1 WSHSY and CDR2 SAAADI. The V gene end was trimmed by 6 bases and the J gene end by 5 bases; junction bases not matched to a gene: 13. The CDR3 extends over 16 amino acids. As DNA, the CDR3 is TGCGCCAGCAGCGACACAACCCGGGACTACCACAATGAGCAGTTCTTC. Translating it yields CASSDTTRDYHNEQFF.

The rearrangement links TRBV7-9 to TRBJ2-2, with 8 bases that match TRBD1. CDR1 and CDR2 (germline): SEHNR, FQNEAQ (reference sequence). V was pared by 5 bases and J by 4 bases, with 6 bases of the junction left unmatched. CDR3 length: 15 amino acids. The chain's CDR3 is CASSPRTGPTGELFF. The CDR3 nucleotides are TGTGCCAGCAGCCCCCGGACAGGGCCCACCGGGGAGCTGTTTTTT.

The chain combines TRBV9 with TRBJ2-1; 8 bases agree with TRBD2. The CDR3 is 16 amino acids. Germline-derived CDR1 and CDR2 are SGDLS and YYNGEE. V shed 3 bases and J 4 bases; nucleotides not matched to a gene: 9. The CDR3 DNA reads TGTGCCAGCAGCGCGAACAGCGGGAGATTGTACAATGAGCAGTTCTTC. Protein sequence: CASSANSGRLYNEQFF.

The J gene is TRBJ1-2, the V gene TRBV7-9; D may be TRBD1 (5 bases). Between the trimmed V and J ends, which lost 8 bases and 7 bases, there was a span of 14 bases. The CDR3 covers 12 residues. Germline V gene sequence: CDR1 SEHNR, CDR2 FQNEAQ (reference sequence). The CDR3 nucleotides are TGTGCCAGCGAATCGGGGGACGGTGGCTACACCTTC. This encodes CASESGDGGYTF.

The gene calls are TRBV6-4 and TRBJ2-2; D perhaps matches TRBD2 (6 bases). Germline CDR1 is MRHNA and CDR2 is SNTAGT. The CDR3 is made up of 17 amino acids. V dropped 7 bases and J dropped 1 base, with 19 bases sitting between them. DNA for the CDR3: TGTGCCAGCAAAGTGCGCGGAGGGAGTGGGAACACCGGGGAGCTGTTTTTT. Translated: CASKVRGGSGNTGELFF.

This clone has just a few counts. The V and J genes are TRBV2 and TRBJ2-7; 7 positions match TRBD2. Looked up from germline, CDR1 is SNHLY and CDR2 is FYNNEI. With V trimmed by 2 bases and J by 2 bases, 6 bases remained unmatched. This CDR3 is built from 15 residues. Here the CDR3 reads CASSESLAVAYEQYF. For the CDR3, the DNA is TGTGCCAGCAGTGAATCCCTAGCGGTGGCCTACGAGCAGTACTTC.

The gene calls are TRBV29-1 and TRBJ2-5, with D perhaps matching TRBD1 (6 bases). Germline loops: CDR1 SQVTM, CDR2 ANQGSEA. The length of the CDR3 is 15 residues. The V gene lost 1 base and the J gene lost 0 bases, with 12 bases spanning the gap. The CDR3 here is CSVEAGTLYQETQYF. As DNA, the CDR3 is TGCAGCGTTGAAGCCGGGACACTGTACCAAGAGACCCAGTACTTC.

This clone was counted once. The chain recombines TRBV20-1 with TRBJ2-5; tentatively, D is TRBD2 (5 bases). CDR1 is DFQATT, CDR2 SNEGSKA, per germline (reference sequence). V was clipped by 3 bases and J by 2 bases, with 7 bases between them. This CDR3 is built from 12 residues. Here the CDR3 reads CSASRGQETQYF. DNA of the CDR3: TGCAGTGCTAGTCGGGGTCAAGAGACCCAGTACTTC.

The rearrangement links TRBV5-8 to TRBJ1-6; D gene uncertain. Trimming shortened V by 1 base and J by 0 bases, and 11 bases separated the two germline ends. The CDR3 is made up of 17 amino acids. CDR1 and CDR2 (germline): SGHTS, YDEGEE. CDR3 loop: CASSLFGLSSYNSPLHF. In DNA form, the CDR3 reads TGTGCCAGCAGCTTGTTTGGACTGAGCTCCTATAATTCACCCCTCCACTTT. The entire variable domain, with the rest obtained from reference TRBV5-8 and TRBJ1-6, is as follows: EAGVTQSPTHLIKTRGQQATLRCSPISGHTSVYWYQQALGLGLQFLLWYDEGEERNRGNFPPRFSGRQFPNYSSELNVNALELEDSALYLCASSLFGLSSYNSPLHFGNGTRLTVT.

The chain is built from TRBV7-9 and TRBJ1-4; 8 bases are a match to TRBD1. This CDR3 contains 15 residues. V gave up 3 bases and J gave up 8 bases; unmatched junction bases: 8. Germline assignment: CDR1 SEHNR and CDR2 FQNEAQ (reference sequence). The DNA for the CDR3 is TGTGCCAGCAGCTTGGAGACAGGGGCTGTCGAAAAACTGTTTTTT. Amino acid sequence: CASSLETGAVEKLFF.

This sequence joins TRBV13 and TRBJ1-2, with a weak D call TRBD1 (6 bases). Deletions cut 6 bases from V and 7 bases from J, with 15 bases between. The CDR3 runs 13 residues. Germline CDR1 reads PRHDT; CDR2 reads FYEKMQ (reference sequence). The CDR3, as DNA: TGTGCCAGCAGATTAACCGGGACAACTGGCTACACCTTC. It is translated as CASRLTGTTGYTF.

CDR3 nucleotide sequence: TGTGCCTGGAGTGGAGGGGGCAGTATGAGTGGCTACACCTTC. Protein product: CAWSGGGSMSGYTF. The chain combines TRBV30 with TRBJ1-2; 7 bases are shared with TRBD1. CDR1 GTSNPN and CDR2 SVGIG come from the germline V gene (reference sequence). The junction had 9 bases not matched to a gene; V was cut back by 1 base and J by 7 bases. The CDR3 contains 14 residues.